The 25 T cell receptor beta chains reported below all come from one sample, sequenced in a study of CXCR3-negative and CXCR3-positive naive CD8 T cells. Regarding the study as a whole: CXCR3-positive naive cells carried more hydrophobic TRB CDR3s than CXCR3-negative naive cells did.

Via 5' RACE with UMI labels, TRB cDNA libraries were prepared. TCRdb re-called the 5' RACE reads; every CDR3 protein appears as one record, without DNA. The sample holds roughly 55,000 distinct CDR3 sequences. Their recognized antigens are unknown. Sequenced sample: naive CXCR3+ CD8+ T cells from blood. As to subset: CD45RO-CCR7+CD27+CD95- naive CD8+ T cells expressing CXCR3 (TNR3+). These receptors came from a human donor in good health. Some clones in this sample may be carry-over from other donors' samples.

J is TRBJ1-4 and V is TRBV18; TCRdb lists TRBD1, though no DNA is available to test this call. Germline CDR1 reads KGHSH; CDR2 reads LQKENI. This CDR3 has 16 amino acids. CDR3: CASSPLTGASNEKLFF.

J is TRBJ1-3 and V is TRBV5-6; lacking DNA, the TRBD1 call made by TCRdb goes unchecked. Germline CDR1 reads SGHDT; CDR2 reads YYEEEE. The CDR3 is made up of 14 amino acids. CDR3 in amino acids: CASRRDRGSNTIYF.

V usage is TRBV4-3 and J usage is TRBJ2-6. The V gene's germline CDR1 is LGHNA and CDR2 YSLEER. CDR3 length equals 14 residues. The CDR3 reads CASSHGVGANVLTF.

Here the CDR3 reads CASSPIEGSPTEQYF. The chain combines TRBV4-2 with TRBJ2-7. This CDR3 comprises 15 residues. Germline lookup yields CDR1 LGHNA and CDR2 YNFKEQ.

The chain recombines TRBV19 with TRBJ1-1; TCRdb indicates TRBD1, and absent DNA this call remains unverified. The CDR3 is 14 residues long. Germline values: CDR1 LNHDA, CDR2 SQIVND (reference sequence). The CDR3 loop reads CASSAWTGNTEAFF.

The chain couples TRBV20-1 to TRBJ2-6. Germline-derived CDR1 and CDR2 are DFQATT and SNEGSKA (reference sequence). The CDR3 runs 16 residues. CDR3 residues: CSALMLYTSGANVLTF.

The chain carries TRBV6-5 and TRBJ2-2. The CDR3 has 12 amino acids. Germline V gene sequence: CDR1 MNHEY, CDR2 SVGAGI. The CDR3 here is CASTYGAGELFF.

V is TRBV6-1 and J is TRBJ1-5. This CDR3 has 16 amino acids. Germline CDR1 MNHNS, CDR2 SASEGT. Here the CDR3 reads CASSSVLWGSNQPQHF.

The chain combines TRBV14 with TRBJ1-5; TCRdb indicates TRBD1, and absent DNA this call remains unverified. Germline V gives CDR1 SGHDN, CDR2 FVKESK. This CDR3 spans 17 amino acids. CDR3 region: CASSKKQTGVGNQPQHF.

CDR3 in amino acids: CASRDTPYEQYF. The chain carries TRBV11-2 and TRBJ2-7; TCRdb designates TRBD1, a call that cannot be tested without DNA. The germline V gene encodes CDR1 SGHAT and CDR2 FQNNGV. The CDR3 length is 12 residues.

The chain links TRBV3-1 to TRBJ2-3; the D call from TCRdb, TRBD1, cannot be confirmed without DNA. The CDR3 has 19 amino acids. The germline V gene has CDR1 LGHDT and CDR2 YNNKEL (reference sequence). The chain's CDR3 is CASSQYGAFAGVGTDTQYF.

The rearrangement links TRBV4-3 to TRBJ2-3. The CDR3 runs to 15 residues. Germline V gives CDR1 LGHNA, CDR2 YSLEER. CDR3 in amino acids: CASSQDTASRDTQYF.

The V call is TRBV13, the J call TRBJ2-1; TCRdb calls TRBD2, which cannot be checked without DNA. This CDR3 spans 14 amino acids. Germline CDR1 PRHDT, CDR2 FYEKMQ (reference sequence). The CDR3 protein is CASSFSGSYNEQFF.

The rearrangement joins TRBV27 to TRBJ1-1; TCRdb proposes TRBD1, but this gene call is untestable without DNA. Germline lookup yields CDR1 MNHEY and CDR2 SMNVEV (reference sequence). The CDR3 sequence is 14 residues long. CDR3 protein: CASSYRVSNTEAFF.

The chain couples TRBV6-2 or TRBV6-3 to TRBJ2-1; the D gene TCRdb calls, TRBD1, cannot be checked with no DNA. CDR3 length: 16 residues. Per the germline V gene, CDR1 is MNHEY and CDR2 is SVGEGT. This chain's CDR3 is CASSSLRDLFYNEQFF.

V is TRBV6-4 and J is TRBJ2-1; as DNA is missing, the TRBD1 call by TCRdb cannot be tested. This CDR3 spans 17 amino acids. Germline CDR1 is MRHNA and CDR2 is SNTAGT. This chain's CDR3 is CASSDSFWDRGLNEQFF.

The chain uses TRBV20-1 and TRBJ2-6. The CDR3 covers 16 residues. Germline V lookup: CDR1 DFQATT, CDR2 SNEGSKA (reference sequence). CDR3 region: CSARRPLSSGANVLTF.

The chain employs TRBV5-1 and TRBJ2-7; TCRdb outputs TRBD1, but without DNA this stays unchecked. The CDR3 runs 17 residues. The germline V gene has CDR1 SGHRS and CDR2 YFSETQ. CDR3 residues: CGSSFRYRDSRSYEQYF.

The chain uses TRBV20-1 and TRBJ2-7; TCRdb names TRBD2, which stays unverified in the absence of DNA. Germline V gene lookup returns CDR1 DFQATT and CDR2 SNEGSKA (reference sequence). The CDR3 has 15 residues. CDR3 residues: CSARSSGGYSYEQYF.

This sequence joins TRBV6-2 or TRBV6-3 and TRBJ2-3. Germline CDR1 is MNHEY and CDR2 is SVGEGT. The CDR3 sequence is 13 residues long. The CDR3 spells CASSYWTADTQYF.

V usage is TRBV29-1 and J usage is TRBJ1-4. This CDR3 comprises 14 residues. Per the germline V gene, CDR1 is SQVTM and CDR2 is ANQGSEA. The CDR3 sequence: CSVEMRGVSEKLFF.

The genes are TRBV7-3 and TRBJ2-5; the D gene TCRdb calls, TRBD2, cannot be checked with no DNA. The CDR3 runs 15 residues. The germline V gene has CDR1 SGHTA and CDR2 FQGTGA. CDR3 sequence reads: CASSLAGGGGETQYF.

The rearrangement joins TRBV7-3 to TRBJ1-1; the TRBD1 assignment by TCRdb is unverifiable without DNA. CDR3 length equals 13 residues. Germline CDR1 reads SGHTA; CDR2 reads FQGTGA. The CDR3 loop reads CATRGQGFIEAFF.

The chain couples TRBV7-6 to TRBJ2-5. CDR3 length: 13 amino acids. Germline values: CDR1 SGHVS, CDR2 FNYEAQ. The CDR3 loop reads CASSPQVRETQYF.

The rearrangement joins TRBV12-3 or TRBV12-4 to TRBJ1-1. CDR3 length: 13 residues. CDR3 protein: CASSLIDGYGCFF.